The 20 T cell receptor beta chains reported below all come from one sample, sequenced in a study of technical replicates of blood from a few donors. Method: immunoSEQ multiplex PCR; TCRdb's copy keeps in-frame clones and lacks some. This sample has roughly 65,000 clones; over 75% occur once, and the top ten carry approximately 5%. The sample consisted of PBMCs. The receptor set was obtained from a human donor in good health. Some clones in this sample may be carry-over from other donors' samples.

V and J are TRBV6-5 and TRBJ1-6; D is unresolved. CDR1 is MNHEY and CDR2 is SVGAGI in the germline V gene. Trimming removed 0 bases at V and 9 bases at J, with 12 bases between. This CDR3 has 15 amino acids. CDR3 protein: CASSYSGAGGSPLHF. The CDR3 coding sequence is TGTGCCAGCAGTTACTCTGGCGCGGGAGGTTCACCCCTCCACTTT.

With regard to this clone: The sample has other DNA sequences that encode this CDR3 too. V gene TRBV6-6 combines with J gene TRBJ2-7, with D possibly matching TRBD1 (6 bases). The germline V gene has CDR1 MNHNY and CDR2 SVGAGI (reference sequence). The CDR3 spans 14 residues. V was shortened by 4 bases and J by 1 base, with 11 bases between the two germline ends. The CDR3 is CASSLTGTSYEQYF. The CDR3 DNA sequence: TGTGCCAGCAGTTTAACCGGGACATCCTACGAGCAGTACTTC.

This CDR3 is CASRTQGQETQYF. The CDR3 bases are TGTGCCAGTAGAACACAGGGGCAAGAGACCCAGTACTTC. The V gene is TRBV19, the J gene TRBJ2-5; 7 nucleotides line up with TRBD1. Trimming at V came to 6 bases and at J to 2 bases, leaving 3 bases not matched to a gene. Germline V gene lookup returns CDR1 LNHDA and CDR2 SQIVND (reference sequence). The CDR3 runs 13 residues.

CDR3 coding DNA: TGTGCCAGCAGCTTATTTTCCCTCCCCGGCTACGAGCAGTACTTC. This sequence encodes CASSLFSLPGYEQYF. This chain connects TRBV7-2 to TRBJ2-7; D is unclear. The CDR3 runs to 15 residues. Germline CDR1 is SGHTA and CDR2 is FQGNSA. The germline V and J ends were trimmed by 2 bases and 3 bases, with 14 bases remaining between them.

This clone was seen just once. The chain joins TRBV4-3 to TRBJ2-7; 12 positions agree with TRBD2. V was clipped by 0 bases and J by 2 bases; unmatched bases: 5. The CDR3 extends over 17 amino acids. The germline gives CDR1 LGHNA, CDR2 YSLEER. The DNA for the CDR3 is TGCGCCAGCAGCCAAGATTGGGCTAGCGGGGGGGCCTACGAGCAGTACTTC. Its protein is CASSQDWASGGAYEQYF.

The chain is built from TRBV4-1 and TRBJ2-3, with D tentatively TRBD2 (6 bases). The CDR3 sequence is 13 residues long. V shed 5 bases and J shed 3 bases, with 9 bases lying between them. Germline lookup yields CDR1 MGHRA and CDR2 YSYEKL. The CDR3: CASSSAGTDTQYF. The DNA for the CDR3 is TGCGCCAGCAGCTCCGCGGGGACAGATACGCAGTATTTT.

V usage is TRBV11-3 and J usage is TRBJ2-2; weak D call: TRBD1 (6 bases). This CDR3 contains 15 residues. V was trimmed by 2 bases and J by 6 bases, leaving 13 bases between them. The V gene's germline CDR1 is SGHNT and CDR2 YENEEA. The CDR3 nucleotides are TGTGCCAGCAGCTTAAGGGGTCAGGGGTCCGGGGAGCTGTTTTTT. It translates to CASSLRGQGSGELFF.

This chain connects TRBV7-2 to TRBJ1-1, with TRBD1 identical over 9 bases. The ends lost 1 base at V and 6 bases at J; junction bases unmatched: 3. The germline gives CDR1 SGHTA, CDR2 FQGNSA. The CDR3 length is 14 residues. CDR3 amino acids: CASSLGDRAAEAFF. The CDR3, as DNA: TGTGCCAGCAGCTTAGGGGACAGGGCGGCTGAAGCTTTCTTT.

The J gene is TRBJ1-4, the V gene TRBV6-1, with 9 bases matching TRBD1. Germline V gene sequence: CDR1 MNHNS, CDR2 SASEGT. The CDR3 is made up of 15 amino acids. With 7 bases clipped from V and 6 bases from J, the junction kept 9 bases outside the gene matches. CDR3 residues: CASTKSGTGYEKLFF. The CDR3 region has the DNA TGTGCCAGCACCAAAAGTGGGACAGGGTATGAAAAACTGTTTTTT.

V and J are TRBV5-6 and TRBJ2-1, with TRBD2 identical over 11 bases. The V and J ends lost 5 bases and 4 bases, in that order; junction bases with no gene match: 5. Germline values: CDR1 SGHDT, CDR2 YYEEEE. The CDR3 covers 15 residues. The CDR3 DNA follows: TGTGCCAGCAGGCCAACTAGCGGGGGATACAATGAGCAGTTCTTC. This translates into CASRPTSGGYNEQFF.

V and J are TRBV28 and TRBJ1-6; possible D gene TRBD1, 5 bases. The CDR3 has 14 residues. V lost 2 bases and J lost 7, with 9 bases in between. Germline CDR1 and CDR2: MDHEN and SYDVKM. The DNA of the CDR3 is TGTGCCAGCAGTTTACTTAACAGGAATTCACCCCTCCACTTT. Protein product: CASSLLNRNSPLHF.

The chain joins TRBV5-5 to TRBJ2-1; no definite D call. The germline V gene encodes CDR1 SGHKS and CDR2 YYEKEE (reference sequence). V shed 0 bases and J shed 0 bases, with 10 bases lying between them. This CDR3 has 16 residues. The CDR3, as DNA: TGTGCCAGCAGCTTGGAAGCGACGGCCTCCTACAATGAGCAGTTCTTC. Translating gives CASSLEATASYNEQFF.

This rearrangement joins TRBV14 to TRBJ2-7, with 9 bases aligning to TRBD1. Germline V gene sequence: CDR1 SGHDN, CDR2 FVKESK. CDR3 length: 13 amino acids. V shed 6 bases and J 1 base; nucleotides not matched to a gene: 1. This CDR3 reads CASRGTGSYEQYF. The DNA for the CDR3 is TGTGCCAGCAGGGGGACAGGGTCCTACGAGCAGTACTTC.

The V and J genes are TRBV7-8 and TRBJ2-1, with D possibly matching TRBD2 (7 bases). Germline CDR1 SGHVS, CDR2 FQNEAQ. CDR3 length: 15 residues. V lost 5 bases and J lost 5, with 16 bases in between. The CDR3 bases are TGTGCCAGCAGCCACAGCGGGACACAGAACAATGAGCAGTTCTTC. Translated: CASSHSGTQNNEQFF.

This chain uses TRBV29-1 with TRBJ2-4; TRBD2 aligns across 7 bases. The germline V gene has CDR1 SQVTM and CDR2 ANQGSEA. V gave up 7 bases and J gave up 8 bases; unmatched junction bases: 2. The CDR3 contains 10 residues. The CDR3 protein is CSGGGDIQYF. For the CDR3, the DNA is TGCAGCGGGGGGGGAGACATTCAGTACTTC.

V and J are TRBV4-1 and TRBJ2-7, with 8 bases matching TRBD2. V trimming: 4 bases; J trimming: 6 bases; junction bases outside the gene matches: 8. Germline loops: CDR1 MGHRA, CDR2 YSYEKL. The CDR3 runs 14 residues. The CDR3 sequence is CASSPAGLGGEQYF. CDR3 DNA: TGCGCCAGCAGCCCCGCGGGACTAGGGGGCGAGCAGTACTTC.

The chain recombines TRBV9 with TRBJ2-1; TRBD2 matches 13 bases. V gave up 3 bases and J gave up 8 bases; unmatched junction bases: 5. The CDR3 extends over 15 amino acids. Looked up from germline, CDR1 is SGDLS and CDR2 is YYNGEE. CDR3 in DNA: TGTGCCAGCAGCGCCAGACTAGCGGGAGGCTATGAGCAGTTCTTC. Protein product: CASSARLAGGYEQFF.

This clone occurred once. The genes are TRBV15 and TRBJ2-3, with D uncertain. V was cut by 6 bases and J by 2 bases, with 12 bases left in between. CDR1 and CDR2 from the germline V gene are LNHNV and YYDKDF (reference sequence). The CDR3 sequence is 14 residues long. CDR3 region: CATSLLPYTDTQYF. The CDR3 region has the DNA TGTGCCACCAGTCTCCTACCCTACACAGATACGCAGTATTTT.

The chain employs TRBV4-3 and TRBJ2-2; 8 positions match TRBD1. The V gene's germline CDR1 is LGHNA and CDR2 YSLEER. This CDR3 region has 18 residues. The trim removed 0 bases at V and 4 bases at J, leaving 10 bases unmatched. In nucleotides, the CDR3 is TGCGCCAGCAGCCAAGAACCTTGGACAGGGCAATCCACCGGGGAGCTGTTTTTT. Translated, it gives CASSQEPWTGQSTGELFF.

This clone was seen only once. This rearrangement joins TRBV2 to TRBJ2-7, with 7 bases fitting TRBD1. Germline CDR1 is SNHLY and CDR2 is FYNNEI. The CDR3 is made up of 14 amino acids. J gave up 6 bases and V 5 bases, and 10 bases lay outside the gene matches. The CDR3 DNA reads as TGTGCCAGCAGTTACGCCGGGACAGTATCCGAGCAGTACTTC. Its translation: CASSYAGTVSEQYF.